One TCR beta chain is described in this entry. In its sample, this clone was seen once. Its antigen remains undetermined. Qualities for individual bases were not recorded, and no much larger clone is one base off. Patients with autoimmune disease history or receiving systemic immunosuppression were excluded from the trial. In every dose cohort, peripheral blood was drawn for TCR sequencing at baseline, cycle 4 day 1, and cycle 7 day 1. The samples were taken from a phase I, first-in-human, multicenter, open-label dose-escalation trial of ivuxolimab. Adults with locally advanced or metastatic head and neck squamous cell, hepatocellular, melanoma or renal cell carcinoma were enrolled in the trial. CD4+ and CD8+ T cells were sorted separately from peripheral blood before TCR sequencing. These data are taken from a study of OX40 agonist ivuxolimab in advanced cancers. Background for the entire study: The costimulatory receptor OX40 (CD134) was targeted by ivuxolimab, a fully human IgG2 agonistic monoclonal antibody. Intravenous ivuxolimab was administered to patients every 2 weeks at six dose levels: 0.01, 0.1, 0.3, 1.5, 3 and 10 mg/kg. Of the 50 to 55 patients in dose escalation, some 19 had hepatocellular carcinoma, about 15 had melanoma, 9 had renal cell carcinoma and 9 had head and neck cancer. In the dose-escalation cohort, 82.7% of patients were male, and the mean age was approximately 55 years, with a range of roughly 23 to 85. Prior anti-PD-1, anti-PD-L1 or anti-CTLA-4 therapy was permitted, and checkpoint inhibitors had been received by 30% to 40% of dose-escalation patients. Partial responses occurred in three dose-escalation patients: two with cutaneous melanoma and one with hepatocellular carcinoma. Peripheral TCRbeta sequencing was intended to test whether TCR sequence diversity was altered and clonal T-cell expansion was caused by ivuxolimab. The paper describes the monotherapy dose-escalation part (N ≈ 49 patients) of the phase I trial of ivuxolimab. Overall study results and their limits: Partial responders in the 0.1-3.0 mg/kg groups had among the lowest normalized peripheral clonal expansion, especially among CD8+ T cells. Clonal expansion of both CD4+ and CD8+ blood T cells was observed from baseline to week 6 at doses 0.1 to 3.0 mg/kg. Low levels of normalized T-cell clonal expansion were also seen in some nonresponding patients. Which antigens the clonally expanded peripheral T cells were specific for was not determined. On average, CD8+ T cells showed more expanded clones than CD4+ T cells after ivuxolimab.

Genomic DNA was isolated from the sorted cells so that the TCRbeta CDR3 region could be sequenced. TCRbeta CDR3 regions were sequenced using the immunoSEQ Assay. TCRdb re-hosts the immuneACCESS table, in-frame sequences only. Its copies lack some clones; in the studies checked, an unresolved V gene accounts for under half of them, and the cause for the rest is not known. This sample holds over 45,000 clones; about 89% were observed only once. The biggest ten clones account for roughly 31% of the sample. Reading the germline V gene (reference sequence) gives CDR1 MNHEY and CDR2 SMNVEV. The junction shows trimming of 2 bases on V and 2 bases on J, plus 13 bases between the germline ends. The CDR3 sequence holds 15 residues, the cysteine and phenylalanine included. Just CDR3 DNA is preserved here, 45 bases in frame from base 1.

The receptor was derived from an adult with an advanced solid tumor such as melanoma, head and neck, liver or kidney cancer. The source was CD4+ or CD8+ T cells sorted from blood, collected in a trial of the OX40 agonist ivuxolimab. The chain couples TRBV27 to TRBJ2-7, with the D gene too uncertain to name. The nucleotides read TGTGCCAGCAGTTTACAGGTGGATCGAGCCTACGAGCAGTACTTC. Its protein product is CASSLQVDRAYEQYF.